The T cell receptor (beta chain) under discussion was sequenced for a study of blood T cells in healthy people across ages. Study overall: Using template switching, researchers captured about one barcoded beta molecule for each two T cells.

This clonotype has only a few counts. The CDR3 runs to 15 residues. CDR1 and CDR2 (germline): ENHRY, SYGVKD. Trimming took off 0 bases at V and 4 bases at J, with 13 bases between the two ends. Using a J-beta primer mix together with a sample-barcoded 5' primer, a second PCR was run for about 6 to 11 cycles. TCRdb redid the calling of the 5' RACE reads with MiXCR, one entry per CDR3 protein. The sample records around 1,700,000 distinct CDR3 sequences, under 30% being singletons. The chain links TRBV10-3 to TRBJ2-7; unclear D gene. This receptor was taken from a woman aged 25 to 39 in good health. The source material was blood. This chain's CDR3 is CAISESEPSYYEQYF. The CDR3, as DNA: TGTGCCATCAGTGAGTCTGAACCCAGCTATTACGAGCAGTACTTC.